A selection of T cell receptor beta chains follows, all from one sample in a study. From the RT-PCR reads, TCRdb called clonotypes with MiXCR, one entry per CDR3 protein. The sample holds approximately 720,000 distinct CDR3 sequences; 14% are singletons and the top ten take just over 3.5%. The sequencing input was memory CD4+ T cells from blood. Receptors were obtained from a female donor in good health, serving as a healthy control. Each CDR3 is given with its conserved first and last residue. The D gene is left open where the match is weak. A clone size is listed for some rows: how often the clone was seen (once, few, many), or a class if it is expanded.

size: many; J: TRBJ2-7; V: TRBV20-1; D: TRBD1; DNA: TGCAGTGCTACCGGGACAGGGGACGAGCAGTACTTC; CDR3: CSATGTGDEQYF
size: few; J: TRBJ1-1; V: TRBV7-9; D: NA; DNA: TGTGCCAGCAGCTTACAGGGGTCGAGCACTGAAGCTTTCTTT; CDR3: CASSLQGSSTEAFF
size: many; J: TRBJ2-1; V: TRBV29-1; D: TRBD2; DNA: TGCAGCTCAACCGGGACTAGCGGGGCCCGCTCCTACAATGAGCAGTTCTTC; CDR3: CSSTGTSGARSYNEQFF
size: NA; J: TRBJ2-7; V: TRBV20-1; D: NA; DNA: TGCAGTGCTACCCTCGGGGGCGCGAGCTCCTACGAGCAGTACTTC; CDR3: CSATLGGASSYEQYF
size: few; J: TRBJ2-7; V: TRBV7-6; D: NA; DNA: TGTGCCAGCAGCTTAGATGCGGGGTACGAGCAGTACTTC; CDR3: CASSLDAGYEQYF
size: few; J: TRBJ1-1; V: TRBV5-1; D: NA; DNA: TGCGCCAGCAGCTTGGAACAGGCCATGAACACTGAAGCTTTCTTT; CDR3: CASSLEQAMNTEAFF
size: many; J: TRBJ2-5; V: TRBV20-1; D: TRBD1; DNA: TGCAGTGCTAGAGATCAGGGGGTGGAGACCCAGTACTTC; CDR3: CSARDQGVETQYF
size: few; J: TRBJ2-5; V: TRBV5-1; D: TRBD2; DNA: TGCGCCAGCAGCTTTAGCGGGAGGACACAAGAGACCCAGTACTTC; CDR3: CASSFSGRTQETQYF
size: few; J: TRBJ1-1; V: TRBV5-1; D: TRBD1; DNA: TGCGCCAGCAGCCCCTATACAGGGGGCGGCACTGAAGCTTTCTTT; CDR3: CASSPYTGGGTEAFF
size: NA; J: TRBJ2-1; V: TRBV10-3; D: TRBD2; DNA: TGTGCCATCAGGGGGGGGCTAGCGGGAGCAGCCAGCGTCTTC; CDR3: CAIRGGLAGAASVF
size: few; J: TRBJ1-1; V: TRBV15; D: NA; DNA: TGTGCCACCAGCAGAGGGAGGGGCGTCCCTGAAGCTTTCTTT; CDR3: CATSRGRGVPEAFF
size: many; J: TRBJ1-5; V: TRBV6-2/TRBV6-3; D: NA; DNA: TGTGCCAGCAGTTACGCAGGGTCTGGCAATCAGCCCCAGCATTTT; CDR3: CASSYAGSGNQPQHF
size: NA; J: TRBJ1-1; V: TRBV10-3; D: NA; DNA: TGTGCCATCAGTGAGGGGGATAGGGCCACTGAAGCTTTCTTT; CDR3: CAISEGDRATEAFF
size: NA; J: TRBJ1-4; V: TRBV4-1; D: NA; DNA: TGCGCCAGCAGCCAGTCCAGGGGACCAACTAATGAAAAACTGTTTTTT; CDR3: CASSQSRGPTNEKLFF
size: NA; J: TRBJ1-2; V: TRBV28; D: NA; DNA: TGTGCCAGCAGTCCAACGGGACGGAGGAAGGATGGCTACACCTTC; CDR3: CASSPTGRRKDGYTF
size: NA; J: TRBJ2-1; V: TRBV20-1; D: TRBD2; DNA: TGCAGTGCCCCGACCCGGACTAGCGGGAGCTGGTCTATATACAATGAGCAGTTCTTC; CDR3: CSAPTRTSGSWSIYNEQFF
size: few; J: TRBJ1-2; V: TRBV20-1; D: TRBD1; DNA: TGCAGTGCCCGCGGACAGGGGATGTTGGAGTATGGCTACACCTTC; CDR3: CSARGQGMLEYGYTF
size: many; J: TRBJ2-7; V: TRBV6-5; D: TRBD2; DNA: TGTGCCAGCATGTCTAGCGGGATCTCCTACGAGCAGTACTTC; CDR3: CASMSSGISYEQYF
size: many; J: TRBJ2-2; V: TRBV11-2; D: NA; DNA: TGTGCCAGCAGCTTTTTAAACACCGGGGAGCTGTTTTTT; CDR3: CASSFLNTGELFF
size: NA; J: TRBJ2-1; V: TRBV27; D: TRBD2; DNA: TGTGCCAGCAGGCATTATGGGGTTGGGGCTAGCGGGATTGATGAGCAGTTCTTC; CDR3: CASRHYGVGASGIDEQFF
size: few; J: TRBJ2-7; V: TRBV6-1; D: NA; DNA: TGTGCCGAAAGTGCCGGCTACGAGCAGTACTTC; CDR3: CAESAGYEQYF
size: many; J: TRBJ1-4; V: TRBV10-3; D: NA; DNA: TGTGCCATCAGTGATTCAGGGTCGGGTGAAAAACTGTTTTTT; CDR3: CAISDSGSGEKLFF
size: NA; J: TRBJ2-7; V: TRBV18; D: NA; DNA: TGTGCCAGCTCACCACAGGGCCAAATCGGGACTGCCGAGCAGTACTTC; CDR3: CASSPQGQIGTAEQYF
size: NA; J: TRBJ2-1; V: TRBV11-2; D: TRBD2; DNA: TGTGCCAGCAGCTTAGACGGACTAGCGTTCTACAATGAGCAGTTCTTC; CDR3: CASSLDGLAFYNEQFF
size: once; J: TRBJ2-1; V: TRBV5-1; D: TRBD1; DNA: TGCGCCAGCAGCCTTAACACTGGACAGGGCCTCAATGAGCAGTTCTTC; CDR3: CASSLNTGQGLNEQFF
size: many; J: TRBJ2-2; V: TRBV7-3; D: NA; DNA: TGTGCCAGCAGCCCCTCCGGGGACGGGGAGCTGTTTTTT; CDR3: CASSPSGDGELFF
size: many; J: TRBJ2-2; V: TRBV5-1; D: NA; DNA: TGTGCCAGCAGCCTGGAGTTGGCGGGCACCGGGGAGCTGTTTTTT; CDR3: CASSLELAGTGELFF
size: few; J: TRBJ1-2; V: TRBV15; D: TRBD1; DNA: TGTGCCACCAGCAGAGTCGGTGACAGGGTTCGCTATGGCTACACCTTC; CDR3: CATSRVGDRVRYGYTF
size: few; J: TRBJ2-3; V: TRBV7-2; D: TRBD2; DNA: TGTGCCAGCAGCTACCAGGGGGTAGCGGGGGGGCATACAGATACGCAGTATTTT; CDR3: CASSYQGVAGGHTDTQYF
size: few; J: TRBJ1-2; V: TRBV6-5; D: NA; DNA: TGTGCCAGCAGTTTGGGGGGGGGAGGCGTTTCTAACTATGGCTACACCTTC; CDR3: CASSLGGGGVSNYGYTF
size: NA; J: TRBJ1-6; V: TRBV5-4; D: TRBD1; DNA: TGTGCCAGCAGCGCAGTCGACAGGGACGGCTCACCCCTCCACTTT; CDR3: CASSAVDRDGSPLHF
size: NA; J: TRBJ2-2; V: TRBV11-3; D: TRBD1; DNA: TGTGCCAGCAGCAACTCCGGGACAGGGACCACCGGGGAGCTGTTTTTT; CDR3: CASSNSGTGTTGELFF
size: NA; J: TRBJ2-7; V: TRBV20-1; D: TRBD2; DNA: TGCAGTGCTATTAGCGGGAGCCTAGCCTACGAGCAGTACTTC; CDR3: CSAISGSLAYEQYF
size: NA; J: TRBJ2-2; V: TRBV6-5; D: TRBD2; DNA: TGTGCCAGCAACCCTGGGGCGGGAGGGAACACCGGGGAGCTGTTTTTT; CDR3: CASNPGAGGNTGELFF
size: NA; J: TRBJ1-5; V: TRBV9; D: NA; DNA: TGTGCCAGCAGCGTAGATTGGGGAGGCAATCAGCCCCAGCATTTT; CDR3: CASSVDWGGNQPQHF
size: NA; J: TRBJ1-4; V: TRBV7-2; D: NA; DNA: TGTGCCAGCAGCTTAGTACAGGGAGCTAATGAAAAACTGTTTTTT; CDR3: CASSLVQGANEKLFF
size: NA; J: TRBJ1-2; V: TRBV27; D: NA; DNA: TGTGCCAGCAGCCCGGGGTCAGGGACGGGTGGGAACTATGGCTACACCTTC; CDR3: CASSPGSGTGGNYGYTF
size: few; J: TRBJ2-5; V: TRBV11-3; D: TRBD1; DNA: TGTGCCAGCAGCGCCCGGACAGGAGACCAAGAGACCCAGTACTTC; CDR3: CASSARTGDQETQYF
size: NA; J: TRBJ1-2; V: TRBV29-1; D: TRBD1; DNA: TGCAGCGCTACCGGGACAGGGGGCCATGGCTACACCTTC; CDR3: CSATGTGGHGYTF
size: NA; J: TRBJ2-5; V: TRBV6-2/TRBV6-3; D: TRBD2; DNA: TGTGCCAGCAGCGACGCTAGCGGGAGTTGGGAGACCCAGTACTTC; CDR3: CASSDASGSWETQYF
size: NA; J: TRBJ1-1; V: TRBV27; D: TRBD1; DNA: TGTGCCATCCGGGACAGGGAGAACACTAAAGCTTTCTTT; CDR3: CAIRDRENTKAFF
size: NA; J: TRBJ2-1; V: TRBV20-1; D: TRBD2; DNA: TGCAGTGCGCCGATAGCGGGAGAAGGATCCTACAATGAGCAGTTCTTC; CDR3: CSAPIAGEGSYNEQFF
size: NA; J: TRBJ2-1; V: TRBV28; D: NA; DNA: TGTGCCAGCAGTTTTCGGGGGGCCGTGTTCTTC; CDR3: CASSFRGAVFF
size: NA; J: TRBJ2-7; V: TRBV6-5; D: NA; DNA: TGTGCCAGCAGTTACCTTCCGAGGGGCTCCTACGAGCAGTACTTC; CDR3: CASSYLPRGSYEQYF
size: NA; J: TRBJ2-1; V: TRBV6-2/TRBV6-3; D: NA; DNA: TGTGCCAGCAGGCCACATCAGGGGACGAGGGGAAATGAGCAGTTCTTC; CDR3: CASRPHQGTRGNEQFF
size: NA; J: TRBJ1-2; V: TRBV15; D: TRBD1; DNA: TGTGCCACCAGCCCCCGGGACAGGGAATTAAGTGGCTACACCTTC; CDR3: CATSPRDRELSGYTF
size: NA; J: TRBJ1-5; V: TRBV28; D: NA; DNA: TGTGCCAGCAGGCTTACTCATGGGGCCCGGGGAGAACCCCAGCATTTT; CDR3: CASRLTHGARGEPQHF
size: few; J: TRBJ1-2; V: TRBV5-5; D: NA; DNA: TGTGCCAGCACCCCCGGGGGCACAAACTATGGCTACACCTTC; CDR3: CASTPGGTNYGYTF
size: many; J: TRBJ1-1; V: TRBV27; D: NA; DNA: TGTGCCAGCGGTAGGGCCGGGGTGATTGCCACTGAAGCTTTCTTT; CDR3: CASGRAGVIATEAFF
size: few; J: TRBJ2-1; V: TRBV14; D: TRBD2; DNA: TGTGCCAGCAGCCAAGTGGGCGGGAGCACTAGTGGTGAGCAGTTCTTC; CDR3: CASSQVGGSTSGEQFF
size: NA; J: TRBJ2-7; V: TRBV7-2; D: TRBD2; DNA: TGTGCCAGCAGCCTTCTGAGCGGGAGTGGATACGACGAGCAGTACTTC; CDR3: CASSLLSGSGYDEQYF
size: NA; J: TRBJ2-1; V: TRBV12-3/TRBV12-4; D: TRBD1; DNA: TGTGCCAGCGGAAACCGGGACAGGGTCTACAATGAGCAGTTCTTC; CDR3: CASGNRDRVYNEQFF
size: few; J: TRBJ2-3; V: TRBV20-1; D: NA; DNA: TGCAGTGCTAGCCGTCCAGCGGAGGGGGCGGATACGCAGTATTTT; CDR3: CSASRPAEGADTQYF
size: few; J: TRBJ2-7; V: TRBV28; D: NA; DNA: TGTGCCATCTCAAATGGGGACACATCCTACGAGCAGTACTTC; CDR3: CAISNGDTSYEQYF
size: NA; J: TRBJ2-7; V: TRBV5-1; D: NA; DNA: TGCGCCAGCAGCTTGGGGGGACTGAGCTCCTACGAGCAGTACTTC; CDR3: CASSLGGLSSYEQYF
size: few; J: TRBJ2-1; V: TRBV7-8; D: TRBD2; DNA: TGTGCCAGCAACGAACCGGGACTAGCGGGAGGGGGTGAGCAGTTCTTC; CDR3: CASNEPGLAGGGEQFF
size: many; J: TRBJ1-1; V: TRBV19; D: NA; DNA: TGTGCCAGTAATCAGGGGCTCGGCACTGAAGCTTTCTTT; CDR3: CASNQGLGTEAFF
size: few; J: TRBJ2-1; V: TRBV7-2; D: TRBD2; DNA: TGTGCCAGCATGGGACTAGCGCATAATGAGCAGTTCTTC; CDR3: CASMGLAHNEQFF
size: many; J: TRBJ2-3; V: TRBV7-2; D: TRBD2; DNA: TGTGCCAGCAGGTATAGCGGGAAGAGTCAGTATTTT; CDR3: CASRYSGKSQYF
size: many; J: TRBJ1-2; V: TRBV12-3/TRBV12-4; D: TRBD1; DNA: TGTGCCAGCAGTTATGCAGGGGGCAACTATGGCTACACCTTC; CDR3: CASSYAGGNYGYTF